Detailed here is one TCR beta chain. Its specificity is not known. These data are taken from a study of cytomegalovirus exposure and HLA in healthy donors. Study details: The approximately 130 validation repertoires were reported in a later analysis to have been generated on the same platform as the roughly 700 first-cohort repertoires. Regarding the study as a whole: Some TCR beta chains (roughly 160 of them) were listed as cytomegalovirus-associated. Rarity marked most TCR sequences, yet some public TCRs occurred in many donors.

Produced via immunoSEQ multiplex PCR; TCRdb's table is partial and in-frame only. The table has over 60,000 clones, 96% seen once. Separate from the approximately 650-subject first cohort, the roughly 120-subject validation cohort was the one that the donors belonged to. The TCR comes from a young woman in good health and CMV-seropositive. The specimen was PBMCs.

The CDR3 bases are TGTGCCAGCAGCCAAGCGAGACTAGCGGGAGGAGCAGATACGCAGTATTTT. Translated: CASSQARLAGGADTQYF. This chain uses TRBV14 with TRBJ2-3; 13 bases match TRBD2. CDR3 length: 17 residues. CDR1 SGHDN and CDR2 FVKESK come from the germline V gene. J gave up 4 bases and V 1 base, and 5 bases lay outside the gene matches.